A single sample is the source of the 11 T cell receptor beta chains below, sequenced in a study of T cell repertoires in cytomegalovirus infection. TCRdb reprocessed the reads with MiXCR, giving one entry per CDR3 protein. The table includes some 160,000 distinct CDR3 sequences, over 15% detected once. Input material: CD8+ T cells from PBMCs. These receptors all stem from a human donor in good health (CMV status not recorded). Some clones in this sample may be carry-over from other donors' samples.

This clonotype came up a few times. In nucleotides, the CDR3 is TGTGCCAGCAGTTGGGTCGGAAACTCTGAAGCTTTCTTT. Translation: CASSWVGNSEAFF. This rearrangement joins TRBV6-2 or TRBV6-3 to TRBJ1-1; D is unclear. CDR3 length: 13 residues. V was cut by 4 bases and J by 6 bases, with 12 bases left in between. CDR1 MNHEY and CDR2 SVGEGT come from the germline V gene.

The V call is TRBV7-2, the J call TRBJ2-7; 7 bases match TRBD2. Germline loops: CDR1 SGHTA, CDR2 FQGNSA. The CDR3 sequence is 17 residues long. V lost 2 bases and J lost 2; bases outside the gene matches: 12. The CDR3: CASSLRVGSGPTYEQYF. The CDR3 bases are TGTGCCAGCAGCTTACGAGTAGGTAGCGGGCCCACCTACGAGCAGTACTTC.

V is TRBV12-3 or TRBV12-4 and J is TRBJ1-1, with TRBD1 matching over 8 bases. CDR3 length equals 14 residues. J was trimmed by 5 bases and V by 6 bases; bases with no gene match: 8. DNA for the CDR3: TGTGCCAGCAGCCCCCGGACAGGGCGGACTGAAGCTTTCTTT. Encoded protein: CASSPRTGRTEAFF.

Many counts were recorded for this clonotype. V gene TRBV7-9 combines with J gene TRBJ2-7; weak D call: TRBD1 (5 bases). The ends were cut back, 7 bases at V and 3 bases at J, with 13 bases in the middle. This CDR3 spans 13 amino acids. Per germline, CDR1 SEHNR and CDR2 FQNEAQ (reference sequence). CDR3 protein: CASTLGQSYEQYF. The CDR3 DNA reads as TGTGCCAGCACCCTGGGGCAGAGCTACGAGCAGTACTTC.

This clonotype was seen only a few times. V is TRBV6-2 or TRBV6-3 and J is TRBJ2-1; D unclear. Germline-derived CDR1 and CDR2 are MNHEY and SVGEGT. This CDR3 has 13 amino acids. V was clipped by 2 bases and J by 3 bases, with 5 bases between them. The CDR3 nucleotides read TGTGCCAGCAGTTACAACAGCTACAATGAGCAGTTCTTC. Protein sequence: CASSYNSYNEQFF.

The V call is TRBV12-3 or TRBV12-4, the J call TRBJ2-1; D unresolved. CDR3 length equals 12 residues. The V end was cut by 2 bases, the J end by 6 bases, with 5 bases between. Here the CDR3 reads CASSLIPNEQFF. The CDR3 region has the DNA TGTGCCAGCAGTTTAATTCCCAATGAGCAGTTCTTC.

This chain uses TRBV10-3 with TRBJ1-1, with D unclear. Trimming left V 3 bases short and J 7 bases short, with 15 bases between. Germline V CDR1 and CDR2: ENHRY, SYGVKD. The CDR3 has 14 amino acids. For the CDR3, the DNA is TGTGCCATCAGTGATGGAGGGAGACTTTTTGAAGCTTTCTTT. It is translated as CAISDGGRLFEAFF.

This clonotype was observed a handful of times. The rearrangement links TRBV28 to TRBJ1-6; D ambiguous. The CDR3 runs to 16 residues. V lost 2 bases, J lost 8 bases, and 16 bases lay in between. Germline lookup yields CDR1 MDHEN and CDR2 SYDVKM. CDR3 bases: TGTGCCAGCAGTTTAAGACGAAGGGCCACTCATTCACCCCTCCACTTT. This sequence encodes CASSLRRRATHSPLHF.

This clonotype was observed a few times. The rearrangement links TRBV6-4 to TRBJ2-2, with D unresolved. Germline V lookup: CDR1 MRHNA, CDR2 SNTAGT. The V and J ends lost 4 bases and 0 bases respectively, with 9 bases between them. The CDR3 extends over 15 amino acids. CDR3 protein: CASSVSQANTGELFF. The CDR3 nucleotides read TGTGCCAGCAGTGTTAGTCAGGCGAACACCGGGGAGCTGTTTTTT.

This clonotype was counted ten times or more. V is TRBV6-2 or TRBV6-3 and J is TRBJ2-7, with D hard to call. Trimming left V 0 bases short and J 5 bases short, with 11 bases between. There are 14 residues in the CDR3. The germline CDR1 and CDR2 sequences are MNHEY and SVGEGT. The CDR3 DNA follows: TGTGCCAGCAGTTACTCGGACCTTCCCCACGAGCAGTACTTC. Its translation is CASSYSDLPHEQYF.

This chain links TRBV24-1 with TRBJ2-1; 7 nucleotides agree with TRBD2. The CDR3 spans 13 residues. V was clipped by 1 base and J by 8 bases; unmatched bases: 1. CDR1 is KGHDR and CDR2 is SFDVKD in the germline V gene. The CDR3 bases are TGTGCCACCAGTGATTTACGGGAGGATGAGCAGTTCTTC. As protein: CATSDLREDEQFF.